This T cell receptor beta chain emerged from a study of T cell responses to AZD1222 COVID-19 vaccine. Across the whole study: Pooled samples include second doses given at about 4 or 12 weeks.

The germline V gene encodes CDR1 LGHNA and CDR2 YNFKEQ. V was pared by 2 bases and J by 0 bases, with 2 bases of the junction left unmatched. The CDR3 contains 16 residues. Sequencing was performed with immunoSEQ multiplex PCR; in TCRdb, only in-frame clones are kept and a portion is missing. This table holds roughly 100,000 clones, approximately 90% found once. Study outcomes and limitations: The donor cohort was predominantly white British with a female majority, and clonal diversity may have been underestimated. Without day 14 samples, only post-peak T cell repertoires were studied. Spike-wide vaccine-associated CD4 TCRs dominated at 160-218 and 743-854.

Worth noting for this clone: What it recognizes is unknown.

The J gene is TRBJ2-1, the V gene TRBV4-2, with 9 bases that match TRBD2. The sample was peripheral blood, taken on day 0 of AZD1222 vaccination. This sequence originates from an adult in good health. The CDR3 DNA is TGTGCCAGCAGCCAAAATAGCGGGAGCTCCTACAATGAGCAGTTCTTC. Protein sequence: CASSQNSGSSYNEQFF.